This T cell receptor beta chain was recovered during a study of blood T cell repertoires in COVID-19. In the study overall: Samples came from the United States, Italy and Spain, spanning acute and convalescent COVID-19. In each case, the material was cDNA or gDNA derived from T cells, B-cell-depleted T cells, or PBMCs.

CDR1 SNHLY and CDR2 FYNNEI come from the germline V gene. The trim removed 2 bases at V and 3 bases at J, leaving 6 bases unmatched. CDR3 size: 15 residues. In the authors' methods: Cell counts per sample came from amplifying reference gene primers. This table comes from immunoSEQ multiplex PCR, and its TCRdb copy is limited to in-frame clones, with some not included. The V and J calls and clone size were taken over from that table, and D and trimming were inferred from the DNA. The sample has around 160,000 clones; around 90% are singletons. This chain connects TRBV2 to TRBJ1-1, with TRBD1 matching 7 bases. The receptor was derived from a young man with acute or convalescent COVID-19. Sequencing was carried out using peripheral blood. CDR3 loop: CASSERQGQYTEAFF. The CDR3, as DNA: TGTGCCAGCAGTGAAAGACAGGGCCAGTACACTGAAGCTTTCTTT.